A selection of T cell receptor beta chains follows, all from one sample in a study of T cell responses to AZD1222 COVID-19 vaccine. Method: immunoSEQ multiplex PCR; TCRdb's copy keeps in-frame clones and lacks some. The sample shows tens of thousands of clones, around nine tenths of them seen only once. Here the sequenced sample was peripheral blood, taken on day 0 of AZD1222 vaccination. Receptor source: an adult in good health. CDR3s include the opening cysteine and the closing phenylalanine or tryptophan. A D gene is named only where the DNA matches it firmly.

>TRBV4-1|.|TRBJ1-4
CASSQDRTVNGYNEKLFF
>TRBV27|TRBD1|TRBJ1-6
CASSSYSGQGLSPLHF
>TRBV4-3|.|TRBJ2-2
CASSQGGYSGELFF
>TRBV7-3|TRBD1|TRBJ1-1
CASSVAGTGSTEAFF
>TRBV10-2|.|TRBJ2-3
CASSSEWGDPGTQYF
>TRBV18|.|TRBJ1-3
CASSPMESSGNTIYF
>TRBV24-1|.|TRBJ2-5
CATSGTPQRGEETQYF
>TRBV18|.|TRBJ1-5
CASSPQDSGRRHQPQHF
>TRBV6-5|TRBD2|TRBJ2-3
CARGRDSGLTDTQYF
>TRBV15|.|TRBJ2-1
CATSSGSGSYNEQFF
>TRBV19|.|TRBJ2-5
CASRGTGYQETQYF
>TRBV5-1|TRBD2|TRBJ2-2
CASSQLADTGELFF
>TRBV20-1|TRBD1|TRBJ1-1
CSAGQGIMAFF
>TRBV19|.|TRBJ2-7
CASREIGVDEQYF
>TRBV6-2/TRBV6-3|TRBD1|TRBJ2-1
CASSPGQGMTLSAYNEQFF
>TRBV9|.|TRBJ1-5
CASSVAESQPQHF
>TRBV7-3|.|TRBJ2-5
CASSLMGGAVQETQYF
>TRBV28|.|TRBJ1-6
CASTFRRGSPLHF
>TRBV19|.|TRBJ2-1
CASSIEQRSYNEQFF
>TRBV9|TRBD1|TRBJ1-3
CASSANRVPGQGISGNTIYF
>TRBV7-6|.|TRBJ1-1
CASSARAGSMNTEAFF
>TRBV2|.|TRBJ2-1
CASSVSNEQFF
>TRBV7-6|.|TRBJ1-2
CASSPEGGNFYGYTF
>TRBV4-2|TRBD2|TRBJ2-5
CASSQGAGGPETQYF
>TRBV5-1|.|TRBJ1-2
CASSLALGQGYTF
>TRBV4-2|.|TRBJ2-7
CASSQDDSSSYEQYF
>TRBV11-2|TRBD2|TRBJ2-3
CASSARLARTTRTDTQYF
>TRBV11-2|TRBD1|TRBJ2-1
CASTPDRAYNEQFF
>TRBV7-2|.|TRBJ1-1
CASSSQGYEAFF
>TRBV18|TRBD2|TRBJ2-3
CASSPQLAGARTDTQYF
>TRBV2|TRBD1|TRBJ1-3
CASSNSGTGSGNTIYF
>TRBV27|.|TRBJ1-2
CASSLARGSNYGYTF
>TRBV25-1|.|TRBJ1-1
CASRKDQVTEAFF
>TRBV5-6|TRBD1|TRBJ1-6
CASSSKTGINSPLHF
>TRBV30|.|TRBJ1-5
CAWSVGHQPQHF
>TRBV6-2/TRBV6-3|.|TRBJ2-3
CASSYSGHTDTQYF
>TRBV19|TRBD1|TRBJ1-3
CASTVQGGFSGNTIYF
>TRBV6-2/TRBV6-3|TRBD1|TRBJ2-2
CASSPWTGPEELFF
>TRBV5-5|.|TRBJ1-1
CASTPLSGANTEAFF
>TRBV7-5|.|TRBJ1-1
CARSSRNQVNTEAFF
>TRBV9|TRBD1|TRBJ1-3
CASSVGAGGARTIYF